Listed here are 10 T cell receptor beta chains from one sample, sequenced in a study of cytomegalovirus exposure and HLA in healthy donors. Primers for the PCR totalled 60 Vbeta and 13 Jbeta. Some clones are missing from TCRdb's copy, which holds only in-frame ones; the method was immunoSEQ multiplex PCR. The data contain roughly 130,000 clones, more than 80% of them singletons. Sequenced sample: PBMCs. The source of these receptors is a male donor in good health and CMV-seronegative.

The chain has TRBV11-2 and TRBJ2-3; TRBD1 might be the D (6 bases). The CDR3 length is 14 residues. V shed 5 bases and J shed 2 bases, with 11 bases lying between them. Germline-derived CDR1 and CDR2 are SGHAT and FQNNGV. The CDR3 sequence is CASSPRGFTDTQYF. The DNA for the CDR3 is TGTGCCAGCAGCCCCAGGGGATTCACAGATACGCAGTATTTT.

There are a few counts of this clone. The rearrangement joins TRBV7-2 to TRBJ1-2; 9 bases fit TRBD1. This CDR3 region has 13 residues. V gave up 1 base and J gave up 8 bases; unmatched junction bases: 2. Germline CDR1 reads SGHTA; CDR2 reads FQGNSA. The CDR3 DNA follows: TGTGCCAGCAGCTTAGGGACAGGGGACGGCTACACCTTC. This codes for CASSLGTGDGYTF. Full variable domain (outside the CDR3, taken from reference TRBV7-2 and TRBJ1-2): GAGVSQSPSNKVTEKGKDVELRCDPISGHTALYWYRQSLGQGLEFLIYFQGNSAPDKSGLPSDRFSAERTGGSVSTLTIQRTQQEDSAVYLCASSLGTGDGYTFGSGTRLTVV.

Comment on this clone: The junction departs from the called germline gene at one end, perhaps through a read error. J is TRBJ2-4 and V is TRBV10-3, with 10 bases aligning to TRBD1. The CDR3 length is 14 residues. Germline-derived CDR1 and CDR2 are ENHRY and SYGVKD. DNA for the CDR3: TGTGCCATCAGTGAGGGGACAGGGGAAAACAGTCAGTACTTC. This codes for CAISEGTGENSQYF.

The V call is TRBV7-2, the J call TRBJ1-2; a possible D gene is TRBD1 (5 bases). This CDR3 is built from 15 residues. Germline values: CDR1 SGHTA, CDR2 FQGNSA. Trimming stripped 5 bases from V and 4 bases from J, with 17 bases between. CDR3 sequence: CASSPWGRALYGYTF. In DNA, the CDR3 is TGTGCCAGCAGCCCCTGGGGCAGGGCTCTCTATGGCTACACCTTC.

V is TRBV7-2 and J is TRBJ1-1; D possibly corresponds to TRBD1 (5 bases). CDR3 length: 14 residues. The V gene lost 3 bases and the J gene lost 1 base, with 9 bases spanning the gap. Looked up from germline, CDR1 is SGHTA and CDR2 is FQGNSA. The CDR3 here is CASSFGGKNTEAFF. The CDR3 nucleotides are TGTGCCAGCAGCTTTGGGGGGAAGAACACTGAAGCTTTCTTT.

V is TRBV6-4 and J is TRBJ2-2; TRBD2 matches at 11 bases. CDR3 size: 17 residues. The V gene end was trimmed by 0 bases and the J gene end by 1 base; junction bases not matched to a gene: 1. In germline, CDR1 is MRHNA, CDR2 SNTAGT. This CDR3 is CASSDSTSGENTGELFF. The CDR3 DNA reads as TGTGCCAGCAGTGACTCGACTAGCGGGGAGAACACCGGGGAGCTGTTTTTT.

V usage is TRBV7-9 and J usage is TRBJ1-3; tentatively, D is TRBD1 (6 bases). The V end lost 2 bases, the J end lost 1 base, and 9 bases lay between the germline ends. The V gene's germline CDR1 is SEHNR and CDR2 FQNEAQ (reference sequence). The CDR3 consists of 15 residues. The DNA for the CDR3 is TGTGCCAGCAGCTTAAATACAGGGTCTGGAAACACCATATATTTT. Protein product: CASSLNTGSGNTIYF.

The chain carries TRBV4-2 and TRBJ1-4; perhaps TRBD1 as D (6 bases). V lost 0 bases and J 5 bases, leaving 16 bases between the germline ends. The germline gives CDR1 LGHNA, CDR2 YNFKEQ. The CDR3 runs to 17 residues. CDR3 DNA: TGTGCCAGCAGCCAAGATGCCGAGGGGGTCGGGAATGAAAAACTGTTTTTT. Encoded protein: CASSQDAEGVGNEKLFF.

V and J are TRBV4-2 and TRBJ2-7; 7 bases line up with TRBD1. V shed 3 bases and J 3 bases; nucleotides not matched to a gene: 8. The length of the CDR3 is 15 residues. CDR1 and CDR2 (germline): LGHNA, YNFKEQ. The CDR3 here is CASSQVRQGFYEQYF. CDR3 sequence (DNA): TGTGCCAGCAGCCAGGTAAGACAGGGATTCTACGAGCAGTACTTC.

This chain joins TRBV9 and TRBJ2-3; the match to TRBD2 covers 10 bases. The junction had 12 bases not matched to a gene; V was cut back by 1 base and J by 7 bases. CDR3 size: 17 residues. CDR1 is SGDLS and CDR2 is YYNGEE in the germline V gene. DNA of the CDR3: TGTGCCAGCAGCGTACCCCCCCAGCGGGGGGGCCGCCATACGCAGTATTTT. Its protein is CASSVPPQRGGRHTQYF.